A single sample is the source of the 3 T cell receptor beta chains below, sequenced in a study of T cells in tuberculosis. The protocol was immunoSEQ multiplex PCR, while the TCRdb copy is restricted to in-frame clones and leaves out a portion. Of about 34,000 clones listed, more than 85% are singletons. As for time point: new active TB diagnosis, blood taken before or within 7 days of starting treatment. The specimen comprised PBMCs, sampled at tuberculosis diagnosis. The receptor set was obtained from an adult with tuberculosis.

V is TRBV5-5 and J is TRBJ2-7; 9 positions agree with TRBD1. The germline gives CDR1 SGHKS, CDR2 YYEKEE (reference sequence). The CDR3 length is 14 residues. Trimming removed 3 bases from V and 5 bases from J; junction bases left unmatched: 6. For the CDR3, the DNA is TGTGCCAGCAGCTCCGACAGGGGGATGCACGAGCAGTACTTC. This sequence encodes CASSSDRGMHEQYF.

This clone was counted between two and nine times. This chain links TRBV4-1 with TRBJ2-2; 11 bases line up with TRBD2. V gave up 3 bases and J gave up 0 bases; unmatched junction bases: 18. The germline V gene has CDR1 MGHRA and CDR2 YSYEKL. The CDR3 is 22 residues long. This chain's CDR3 is CASSQPGVAGGQPRANTGELFF. The CDR3 nucleotides read TGCGCCAGCAGCCAGCCCGGGGTAGCGGGGGGGCAACCCCGAGCGAACACCGGGGAGCTGTTTTTT.

This clone is a singleton in its sample. The chain links TRBV5-1 to TRBJ1-4, with TRBD1 matching 7 bases. V lost 4 bases and J lost 8; bases outside the gene matches: 11. The CDR3 has 15 residues. Germline CDR1 is SGHRS and CDR2 is YFSETQ. The CDR3, as DNA: TGCGCCAGCAGCCTCCGAGGAGACAGGGAAGAAAAACTGTTTTTT. The encoded protein is CASSLRGDREEKLFF.